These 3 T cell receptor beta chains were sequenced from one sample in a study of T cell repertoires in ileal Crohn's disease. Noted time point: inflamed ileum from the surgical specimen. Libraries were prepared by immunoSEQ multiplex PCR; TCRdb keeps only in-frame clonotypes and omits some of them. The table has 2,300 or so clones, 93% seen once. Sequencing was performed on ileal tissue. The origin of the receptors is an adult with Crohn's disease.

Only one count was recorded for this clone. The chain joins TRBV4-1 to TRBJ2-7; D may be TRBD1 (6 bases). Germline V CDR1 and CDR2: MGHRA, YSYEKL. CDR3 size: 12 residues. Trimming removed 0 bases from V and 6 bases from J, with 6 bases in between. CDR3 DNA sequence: TGCGCCAGCAGCCAAGAAGGGGGCGAGCAGTACTTC. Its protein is CASSQEGGEQYF.

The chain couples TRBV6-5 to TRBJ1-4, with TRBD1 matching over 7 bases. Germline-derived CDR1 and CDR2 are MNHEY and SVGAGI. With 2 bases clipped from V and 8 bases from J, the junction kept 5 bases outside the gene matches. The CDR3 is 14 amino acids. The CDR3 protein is CASSYRGGREKLFF. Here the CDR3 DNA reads TGTGCCAGCAGTTACAGAGGGGGCAGGGAAAAACTGTTTTTT.

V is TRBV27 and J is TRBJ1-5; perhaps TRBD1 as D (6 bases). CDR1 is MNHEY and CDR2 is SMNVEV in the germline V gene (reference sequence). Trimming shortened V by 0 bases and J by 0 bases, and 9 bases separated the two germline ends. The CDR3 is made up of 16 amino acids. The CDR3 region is CASSLSPTGSNQPQHF. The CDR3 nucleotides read TGTGCCAGCAGTTTATCCCCGACAGGTAGCAATCAGCCCCAGCATTTT.